The rows below give T cell receptor beta chains drawn from one sample of a study of T cell repertoires in cytomegalovirus infection. TCRdb processed the reads anew with MiXCR; each CDR3 protein has one entry. The repertoire includes 450,000 to 550,000 distinct CDR3 sequences, approximately 17% of them detected once, and roughly a quarter sits in the top ten. Sequencing was performed on CD8+ T cells from PBMCs. These receptors came from a human donor in good health (CMV status not recorded). Some clones in this sample may be carry-over from other donors' samples. Each CDR3 is given with its conserved first and last residue. The order of the fields is D gene, J gene, V gene, clone size, CDR3 DNA, CDR3 protein. A D gene is named only where the DNA matches it firmly. Not all rows give a size; the values are once, few, many and, for expanded clones, a class.

>-|TRBJ1-5|TRBV28|once
TGTGCCAGCAGTTTTAGTGGCAGAAGCAATCAGCCCCAGCATTTT
CASSFSGRSNQPQHF
>TRBD1|TRBJ1-3|TRBV6-5|few
TGTGCCAGCAGTTACACACAGGGGGCTATCCATCTCGGTGGAAACACCATATATTTT
CASSYTQGAIHLGGNTIYF
>TRBD1|TRBJ2-3|TRBV4-1|-
TGCGCCAGCAGCCAACAAGACAGGGGTGTTGTCACAGATACGCAGTATTTT
CASSQQDRGVVTDTQYF
>TRBD1|TRBJ1-1|TRBV9|-
TGTGCCAGCAGCCCTGAGGGCAGGGGGGCTGAAGCTTTCTTT
CASSPEGRGAEAFF
>-|TRBJ1-5|TRBV27|many
TGTGCCAGCAGTTTAGGATTTAGGCAGCCCCAGCATTTT
CASSLGFRQPQHF
>-|TRBJ2-1|TRBV10-2|-
TGCGCCGCGTCAGGAGGTCCACACGCCAATGAGCAGTTCTTC
CAASGGPHANEQFF
>-|TRBJ2-7|TRBV4-2|few
TGTGCCAGCAGCCAAGGGATAGGAGGACTCAGCTTAGAGAAGTACTTC
CASSQGIGGLSLEKYF
>TRBD2|TRBJ2-1|TRBV12-3/TRBV12-4|many
TGTGCCAGCAGTTTGCTAGCGGGGGGGCAGGGCGTTGAGCAGTTCTTC
CASSLLAGGQGVEQFF
>TRBD2|TRBJ2-7|TRBV6-5|-
TGTGCCAGCAGTTACTCCCGACTAGCGGGAGAAAGAGGCTACGAGCAGTACTTC
CASSYSRLAGERGYEQYF
>TRBD1|TRBJ1-2|TRBV29-1|-
TGCAGCGTCCCCCGACAGGGATCGAACTATGGCTACACCTTC
CSVPRQGSNYGYTF
>TRBD1|TRBJ2-1|TRBV7-9|many
TGTGCCAGCAGCCCACGACAGGGGGCCTGGAATGAGCAGTTCTTC
CASSPRQGAWNEQFF
>-|TRBJ2-1|TRBV2|-
TGTGCCAGCGGCGGGCGGCCTCCTGAGCAGTTCTTC
CASGGRPPEQFF
>-|TRBJ2-1|TRBV29-1|few
TGCAGCGTTGACGGGGGACGGGCCTACAATGAGCAGTTCTTC
CSVDGGRAYNEQFF
>-|TRBJ1-1|TRBV11-2|many
TGTGCCAGCAGCTTAGATAGGGGTCCTCACGCTGAAGCTTTCTTT
CASSLDRGPHAEAFF
>-|TRBJ2-5|TRBV6-6|-
TGTGCCAGCAGTTACTACCACAGGAACGAAGAGACCCAGTACTTC
CASSYYHRNEETQYF
>TRBD1|TRBJ1-2|TRBV29-1|once
TGCAGCGTTGGGGACCGGGACAGGGATGGCAACTATGGCTACACCTTC
CSVGDRDRDGNYGYTF
>-|TRBJ1-5|TRBV12-5|many
TGTGCTAGTGGTTTGGGGACGAATAGCAATCAGCCCCAGCATTTT
CASGLGTNSNQPQHF
>-|TRBJ2-7|TRBV4-1|-
TGCGCCAGCAGCCAAGTTGTACGCTACGAGCAGTACTTC
CASSQVVRYEQYF
>-|TRBJ2-7|TRBV6-2/TRBV6-3|many
TGTGCCAGCAGTTACTCTGGCAGGGTGTCGCGCTACGAGCAGTACTTC
CASSYSGRVSRYEQYF
>-|TRBJ2-5|TRBV29-1|-
TGCAGCGTCCGCCGGCAGGGAGGAAGGGAAGAGACCCAGTACTTC
CSVRRQGGREETQYF
>-|TRBJ2-1|TRBV27|-
TGTGCCAGCAGTTCAAAGAGCCTGGGGTACAATGAGCAGTTCTTC
CASSSKSLGYNEQFF
>TRBD2|TRBJ2-1|TRBV9|-
TGTGCCAGCAGCCCCCCAGCGGGGGGGCAGGCTGAGCAGTTCTTC
CASSPPAGGQAEQFF